This T cell receptor beta chain was documented in a study of T cell responses to AZD1222 COVID-19 vaccine. General observations from the study: Spike as a whole was targeted by vaccine-associated CD4 TCRs, dominant at 160-218 and 743-854. No day 14 peak samples; only post-peak repertoires were characterized. Variant regions that are unmutated are reportedly the target of nearly half of spike-specific TCRs. Two AZD1222 doses significantly raised spike-specific TCR breadth and depth over controls.

Unmatched junction bases numbered 10, after V lost 4 bases and J lost 5 bases. CDR1 SGHTA and CDR2 FQGNSA come from the germline V gene. The CDR3 is 15 residues long. Repertoires were generated with immunoSEQ multiplex PCR, while TCRdb's copy carries only in-frame clones and drops some. Of 150,000 or so clones listed, around 86% are singletons. The table lists this clone with a few counts. Its antigen is currently unknown. The sequencing used peripheral blood, collected on day 0 of MenACWY control vaccination. The clonotype originates from an adult in good health. The chain couples TRBV7-2 to TRBJ2-7; 8 bases map to TRBD1. CDR3 sequence (DNA): TGTGCCAGCAGCTCCGGGACAGGTAATAGGAACGAGCAGTACTTC. Encoded protein: CASSSGTGNRNEQYF.